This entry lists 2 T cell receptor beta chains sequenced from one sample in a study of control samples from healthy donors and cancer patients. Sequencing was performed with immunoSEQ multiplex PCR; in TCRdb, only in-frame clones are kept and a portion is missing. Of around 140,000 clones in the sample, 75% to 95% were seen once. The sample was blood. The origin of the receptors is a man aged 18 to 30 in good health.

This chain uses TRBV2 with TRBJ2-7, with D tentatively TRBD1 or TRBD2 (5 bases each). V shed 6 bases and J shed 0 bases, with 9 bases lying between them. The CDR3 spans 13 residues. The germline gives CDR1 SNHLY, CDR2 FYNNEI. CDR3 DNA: TGTGCCAGCAGAGGGACGGACTCCTACGAGCAGTACTTC. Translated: CASRGTDSYEQYF. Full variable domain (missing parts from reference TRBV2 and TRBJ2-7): EPEVTQTPSHQVTQMGQEVILRCVPISNHLYFYWYRQILGQKVEFLVSFYNNEISEKSEIFDDQFSVERPDGSNFTLKIRSTKLEDSAMYFCASRGTDSYEQYFGPGTRLTVT.

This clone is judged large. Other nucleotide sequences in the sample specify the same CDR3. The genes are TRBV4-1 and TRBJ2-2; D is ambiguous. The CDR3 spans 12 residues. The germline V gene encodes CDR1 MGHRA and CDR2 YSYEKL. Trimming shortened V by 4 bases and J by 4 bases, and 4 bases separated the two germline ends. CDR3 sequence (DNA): TGCGCCAGCAGCCCCCTCACCGGGGAGCTGTTTTTT. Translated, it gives CASSPLTGELFF.